The rows below give T cell receptor beta chains drawn from one sample of a study of blood T cells in healthy people across ages. TCRdb recomputed calls from the 5' RACE reads with MiXCR, one row per CDR3 protein. The sample holds 600,000 to 1,000,000 distinct CDR3 sequences, roughly 25% seen once. This sample was also put to use in a study of T cells of mothers and their children.

The specimen was blood. Source of these receptors: a boy aged 5-17 years in good health. Each CDR3 is given with its conserved first and last residue. The D gene is left open where the match is weak. A clone size is listed for some rows: how often the clone was seen (once, few, many), or a class if it is expanded.

>NA|TRBJ2-4|TRBV3-1|NA
TGTGCCAGCAGCCAGATTGGGCCGGGGATAGCCAAAAACATTCAGTACTTC
CASSQIGPGIAKNIQYF
>few|TRBJ1-2|TRBV6-2/TRBV6-3|NA
TGTGCCAGCAGTTCGTGGACAAGGCCATACACCTTC
CASSSWTRPYTF
>few|TRBJ2-3|TRBV27|NA
TGTGCCAGCAGTTTTAGGGGGTTAAATACGCAGTATTTT
CASSFRGLNTQYF
>NA|TRBJ1-1|TRBV29-1|NA
TGCAGCGTTGATCGGGCGAACACTGAAGCTTTCTTT
CSVDRANTEAFF
>NA|TRBJ2-5|TRBV7-8|TRBD2
TGTGCCAGCAGCATTAGCGGGGGGGATCAAGAGACCCAGTACTTC
CASSISGGDQETQYF
>NA|TRBJ2-7|TRBV7-2|TRBD1
TGTGCCAGCAGCGTGGGACAGGGGGCGATCTACGAGCAGTACTTC
CASSVGQGAIYEQYF
>NA|TRBJ2-7|TRBV12-3/TRBV12-4|NA
TGTGCCAGCGGCAAACAGGGAAAATCCTACGAGCAGTACTTC
CASGKQGKSYEQYF
>few|TRBJ2-5|TRBV29-1|NA
TGCAGCGTTGCCCCAGGGACGGGAGAGACCCAGTACTTC
CSVAPGTGETQYF
>NA|TRBJ2-7|TRBV20-1|NA
TGCAGTGCTAGAGTCCCACCTAGCGCTTACGAGCAGTACTTC
CSARVPPSAYEQYF
>few|TRBJ2-7|TRBV12-3/TRBV12-4|NA
TGTGCCAGCAGTTTTAGCAGTTGGCAGTACTTC
CASSFSSWQYF
>NA|TRBJ2-5|TRBV29-1|NA
TGCAGCGTTGAAGCGCAGGACCCGGGGCAAGAGACCCAGTACTTC
CSVEAQDPGQETQYF
>few|TRBJ1-2|TRBV6-2/TRBV6-3|NA
TGTGCCAGCAGTTACTCAGAAAACTATGGCTACACCTTC
CASSYSENYGYTF
>many|TRBJ1-4|TRBV6-6|NA
TGTGCCAGCAGTTCCAGGGCCTATAATGAAAAACTGTTTTTT
CASSSRAYNEKLFF
>NA|TRBJ2-1|TRBV5-6|NA
TGTGCCAGCAGCTTGTTAGAGACCCAGTTCTTC
CASSLLETQFF
>NA|TRBJ1-2|TRBV7-8|NA
TGTGCCAGCAGAGGGCCCGAGGGATTCTATGGCTACACCTTC
CASRGPEGFYGYTF
>NA|TRBJ1-5|TRBV7-2|NA
TGTGCCAGCAGCTTAGACGCAGAGTATAGCAATCAGCCCCAGCATTTT
CASSLDAEYSNQPQHF
>few|TRBJ2-7|TRBV9|TRBD2
TGTGCCAGCAGCGTAGAGGCGGGAGGCCACTCCTACGAGCAGTACTTC
CASSVEAGGHSYEQYF
>NA|TRBJ2-7|TRBV6-5|TRBD2
TGTGCCAGCAGTTTAGGACTAGCGGGAGGTGTGCAGTACTTC
CASSLGLAGGVQYF
>NA|TRBJ2-1|TRBV10-3|NA
TGTGTCATCAGTGGGTCGAATCGCGGGGGCGAGGATGAGCAGTTCTTC
CVISGSNRGGEDEQFF
>few|TRBJ1-4|TRBV20-1|TRBD1
TGCAGTGCTAGAGATGGGGCGACAGGGGCTGAAAAACTGTTTTTT
CSARDGATGAEKLFF
>NA|TRBJ2-4|TRBV25-1|NA
TGTGCCAGCAGTGTCCGGGACTCCGGCATTCAGTACTTC
CASSVRDSGIQYF
>NA|TRBJ2-2|TRBV9|NA
TGTGCCAGCAGCCCACTGACTAGAGCGAACACCGGGGAGCTGTTTTTT
CASSPLTRANTGELFF
>few|TRBJ2-1|TRBV29-1|TRBD2
TGCAGCGTCGCGGGACTAGCGGGGGCCATCTACAATGAGCAGTTCTTC
CSVAGLAGAIYNEQFF
>few|TRBJ2-2|TRBV7-2|TRBD2
TGTGCCAGCAGCCTAAGCCGAGTCGCGGGAGGCACCGGGGAGCTGTTTTTT
CASSLSRVAGGTGELFF
>NA|TRBJ2-5|TRBV20-1|NA
TGCAGTTTTCGTAGGGACGCTAGCGTAGAGACCCAGTACTTC
CSFRRDASVETQYF
>NA|TRBJ1-4|TRBV4-1|NA
TGCGCCAGCAGCCAAGATGGGGGCAGGGCCCAAGCAACTAATGAAAAACTGTTTTTT
CASSQDGGRAQATNEKLFF
>NA|TRBJ2-1|TRBV6-5|NA
TGTGCCAGCAGAACAGGAGCGAGCTCCTACAATGAGCAGTTCTTC
CASRTGASSYNEQFF
>few|TRBJ2-5|TRBV7-2|NA
TGTGCCAGCAGCTTAGTCGGACCCCGCACCCAGGAGACCCAGTACTTC
CASSLVGPRTQETQYF
>few|TRBJ2-1|TRBV29-1|NA
TGCAGCTCGACAGAGTCCTACAATGAGCAGTTCTTC
CSSTESYNEQFF